These 23 T cell receptor beta chains came from one sample sequenced in a study of metastatic and nonmetastatic thyroid tumors. Thyroid surgery took place with no prior treatment in any patient. TCRdb re-called clones from the PCR reads using MiXCR. This repertoire shows some 90,000 clones, over 8.5% found once; its top ten account for 8.8%. Sequenced material: blood. The receptor set was obtained from a female donor with papillary thyroid cancer or a benign thyroid nodule (not recorded which). Some clones in this sample may be carry-over from other donors' samples.

The table lists this clone with many counts. Within the sample, other DNA sequences also encode this same CDR3. The V gene is TRBV7-9, the J gene TRBJ1-1; no reliable D call. V dropped 5 bases and J dropped 0 bases, with 10 bases sitting between them. This CDR3 has 14 residues. CDR1 SEHNR and CDR2 FQNEAQ come from the germline V gene (reference sequence). The CDR3 DNA follows: TGTGCCAGCAGCCCGGAGTCCTTGAACACTGAAGCTTTCTTT. Its translation: CASSPESLNTEAFF.

This clone showed up many times. At one end the junction does not follow the germline gene, possibly because of a read error. CDR3 region: CASSPQGANTEAFF. The DNA for the CDR3 is TGTGCCAGCTCGCCACAGGGGGCGAACACTGAAGCTTTCTTT. V is TRBV18 and J is TRBJ1-1; 9 positions agree with TRBD1. There are 14 residues in the CDR3. Looked up from germline, CDR1 is KGHSH and CDR2 is LQKENI.

This clone was seen many times. V gene TRBV2 combines with J gene TRBJ2-4; unclear D gene. The CDR3 extends over 14 amino acids. The V and J ends lost 8 bases and 1 base respectively, with 12 bases between them. Germline V gene sequence: CDR1 SNHLY, CDR2 FYNNEI. The CDR3 region is CASSDSSAKNIQYF. CDR3 DNA: TGTGCCAGCTCAGACTCGTCGGCCAAAAACATTCAGTACTTC.

In its sample, this clone was seen many times. The genes are TRBV15 and TRBJ1-2; TRBD1 aligns across 7 bases. The CDR3 is 14 residues long. Trimming removed 1 base from V and 6 bases from J; junction bases left unmatched: 5. CDR1 is LNHNV and CDR2 is YYDKDF in the germline V gene (reference sequence). This CDR3 is CATSRARGSNGYTF. CDR3 DNA: TGTGCCACCAGCAGAGCCAGGGGGTCGAATGGCTACACCTTC.

The chain carries TRBV6-5 and TRBJ2-7; D is unclear. The CDR3 runs to 12 residues. V dropped 7 bases and J dropped 4 bases, with 11 bases sitting between them. The germline V gene encodes CDR1 MNHEY and CDR2 SVGAGI. CDR3 nucleotides: TGTGCCAGCATTTCCCAGGAATACGAGCAGTACTTC. It specifies CASISQEYEQYF.

This chain uses TRBV9 with TRBJ2-5; no clear D gene. Germline V gene sequence: CDR1 SGDLS, CDR2 YYNGEE. V shed 6 bases and J shed 4 bases, with 19 bases lying between them. The CDR3 consists of 15 residues. The CDR3 protein is CASMRSGRAGETQYF. CDR3 DNA: TGTGCCAGCATGCGCTCAGGCCGCGCCGGAGAGACCCAGTACTTC.

Comment on this clone: This may come from a read error, since a much larger clone is one base off. The rearrangement joins TRBV6-1 to TRBJ2-5; TRBD1 matches at 11 bases. Germline V gives CDR1 MNHNS, CDR2 SASEGT. The CDR3 has 15 residues. Trimming took 10 bases from V and 5 from J; bases not matched to a gene: 12. The CDR3 spells CANSRRGQGGETQYF. CDR3 DNA: TGTGCCAACAGCCGAAGGGGACAGGGGGGTGAGACCCAGTACTTC.

In the case of this clone: A junction boundary mismatches the germline segment, possibly from a read error. The rearrangement uses TRBV11-2 and TRBJ2-1; 9 bases map to TRBD1. Germline loops: CDR1 SGHAT, CDR2 FQNNGV. The CDR3 has 15 residues. The CDR3, as DNA: TGTGCCAGCAGCTCCGGACAGGGGCTCTACAATGAGCAGTCCTTC. This codes for CASSSGQGLYNEQSF.

This clone was seen many times. This chain uses TRBV20-1 with TRBJ2-7, with D possibly TRBD2 on 5 matching bases. There are 15 residues in the CDR3. Germline V gene lookup returns CDR1 DFQATT and CDR2 SNEGSKA (reference sequence). Trimming took 0 bases from V and 3 from J, leaving 15 bases between them. CDR3 residues: CSARDVEVGVYEQYF. The DNA of the CDR3 is TGCAGTGCTAGAGATGTTGAGGTCGGGGTCTACGAGCAGTACTTC.

The chain couples TRBV30 to TRBJ1-5; D perhaps matches TRBD1 (5 bases). Trimming removed 0 bases from V and 3 bases from J, with 18 bases in between. CDR3 size: 17 residues. Germline V gene sequence: CDR1 GTSNPN, CDR2 SVGIG (reference sequence). The CDR3 nucleotides read TGTGCCTGGAGTGTACCCTCCTCAGACAGATACAATCAGCCCCAGCATTTT. Translation: CAWSVPSSDRYNQPQHF.

In its sample, this clone was seen a few times. The chain has TRBV6-1 and TRBJ1-5; D possibly corresponds to TRBD1 (6 bases). V lost 5 bases and J 3 bases, leaving 11 bases between the germline ends. Per the germline V gene, CDR1 is MNHNS and CDR2 is SASEGT. This CDR3 region has 14 residues. In DNA, the CDR3 is TGTGCCAGCAGTCACACAGGGCCCAATCAGCCCCAGCATTTT. Translation: CASSHTGPNQPQHF.

This clone has at least ten counts. The V and J genes are TRBV30 and TRBJ1-6, with D possibly TRBD1 on 5 matching bases. The germline CDR1 and CDR2 sequences are GTSNPN and SVGIG (reference sequence). The CDR3 length is 13 residues. The V and J ends lost 4 bases and 14 bases respectively, with 18 bases between them. The CDR3 sequence is CAWIRLGDRSLHF. The CDR3 DNA reads TGTGCCTGGATTAGGCTGGGGGATAGGTCCCTCCACTTT.

In its sample, this clone is medium-sized. The V and J genes are TRBV30 and TRBJ1-6; weak D call: TRBD1 (6 bases). The CDR3 sequence is 14 residues long. Germline CDR1 is GTSNPN and CDR2 is SVGIG (reference sequence). The V end was cut by 1 base, the J end by 7 bases, with 11 bases between. CDR3 nucleotides: TGTGCCTGGAGTGGTAAGGGGGAGAATTCACCCCTCCACTTT. Its protein product is CAWSGKGENSPLHF.

This clone was detected many times. Germline and junction disagree at one end, which may indicate a read error. The chain joins TRBV27 to TRBJ1-5, with unresolved D. The CDR3 length is 13 residues. Germline loops: CDR1 MNHEY, CDR2 SMNVEV (reference sequence). Written as DNA, the CDR3 is TGTGCCAACAGTTTGACTCTGAATCAGCCCCAGCATTTT. It encodes CANSLTLNQPQHF.

This clone was recorded at least ten times. The chain recombines TRBV29-1 with TRBJ1-4, with 9 positions matching TRBD1. Germline lookup yields CDR1 SQVTM and CDR2 ANQGSEA. The CDR3 is 13 residues long. V gave up 7 bases and J gave up 8 bases; unmatched junction bases: 8. In DNA, the CDR3 is TGCAGCGATCAGGACAGGGGATGGGAAAAACTGTTTTTT. Translation gives CSDQDRGWEKLFF.

The rearrangement joins TRBV20-1 to TRBJ2-7; tentative D call: TRBD1 (6 bases). The germline V gene has CDR1 DFQATT and CDR2 SNEGSKA (reference sequence). The CDR3 is made up of 14 amino acids. V was cut by 5 bases and J by 3 bases, with 17 bases left in between. This CDR3 is CSALYSGANYEQYF. The CDR3 DNA is TGCAGTGCTCTTTACTCAGGGGCCAACTACGAGCAGTACTTC.

The chain carries TRBV18 and TRBJ2-3; 14 nucleotides line up with TRBD2. Germline V gene data show CDR1 as KGHSH and CDR2 as LQKENI. The CDR3 length is 16 residues. The J segment lost 10 bases and the V segment lost 6 bases, leaving 12 bases of the junction unmatched. In DNA, the CDR3 is TGTGCCAGCTCGCGGACTAGCGGGGGGTCGCAAACAGCGCAGTATTTT. It is translated as CASSRTSGGSQTAQYF. Drawing the rest from reference TRBV18 and TRBJ2-3, the complete variable domain is NAGVMQNPRHLVRRRGQEARLRCSPMKGHSHVYWYRQLPEEGLKFMVYLQKENIIDESGMPKERFSAEFPKEGPSILRIQQVVRGDSAAYFCASSRTSGGSQTAQYFGPGTRLTVL.

In its sample, this clone was seen a few times. The rearrangement links TRBV30 to TRBJ1-1; no reliable D call. The germline CDR1 and CDR2 sequences are GTSNPN and SVGIG (reference sequence). The CDR3 runs to 14 residues. V lost 1 base, J lost 2 bases, and 11 bases lay in between. DNA of the CDR3: TGTGCCTGGAGTGCAGGACTGATAAACACTGAAGCTTTCTTT. The encoded protein is CAWSAGLINTEAFF.

This clone was detected many times. J is TRBJ2-5 and V is TRBV28, with TRBD1 identical over 9 bases. V was pared by 5 bases and J by 4 bases, with 5 bases of the junction left unmatched. Germline V gives CDR1 MDHEN, CDR2 SYDVKM. This CDR3 has 14 amino acids. CDR3 protein: CASSPSTGGETQYF. The CDR3 DNA sequence: TGTGCCAGCAGTCCTTCGACAGGGGGAGAGACCCAGTACTTC. Variable domain in full (rest from reference TRBV28 and TRBJ2-5): DVKVTQSSRYLVKRTGEKVFLECVQDMDHENMFWYRQDPGLGLRLIYFSYDVKMKEKGDIPEGYSVSREKKERFSLILESASTNQTSMYLCASSPSTGGETQYFGPGTRLLVL.

At least ten counts were recorded for this clone. Here the CDR3 DNA reads TGTGCCAGTAGTTTCAGGGGGATTGGCACAGATACGCAGTATTTT. Amino acids: CASSFRGIGTDTQYF. The chain couples TRBV19 to TRBJ2-3, with 7 positions matching TRBD1. The ends lost 5 bases at V and 1 base at J; junction bases unmatched: 6. Per germline, CDR1 LNHDA and CDR2 SQIVND (reference sequence). The CDR3 runs 15 residues.

The rearrangement links TRBV12-3 or TRBV12-4 to TRBJ2-7; no definite D call. The CDR3 sequence is 12 residues long. Deletions cut 4 bases from V and 5 bases from J, with 9 bases between. The CDR3, as DNA: TGTGCCAGCAGTTACGCCCCGAACGAGCAGTACTTC. Translation gives CASSYAPNEQYF.

Comment on this clone: It may be a read error: a sequence one base away is much more abundant. The CDR3: CAGSHDGPYGYTF. The CDR3 coding sequence is TGTGCCGGCAGCCATGACGGCCCCTATGGCTACACCTTC. V usage is TRBV3-1 and J usage is TRBJ1-2; D remains unclear. The CDR3 sequence is 13 residues long. Germline CDR1 and CDR2: LGHDT and YNNKEL (reference sequence).

Ten or more counts support this clone. This sample also contains other DNA sequences that code for the same CDR3. This chain links TRBV18 with TRBJ1-3; D not certain. V lost 5 bases and J lost 0, with 8 bases in between. The CDR3 spans 14 residues. Germline lookup yields CDR1 KGHSH and CDR2 LQKENI. CDR3 DNA sequence: TGTGCCAGCTCATCCGGCACCTCTGGAAACACCATATATTTT. Translation gives CASSSGTSGNTIYF.